This T cell receptor (beta chain) was captured by sequencing in a study of HIV-infected patients and healthy controls. Broader study findings: With just sixteen HIV-infected individuals processed, the findings' generality was considered strongly limited. In healthy controls, MAIT alpha CDR3s were common; in HIV+ repertoires, severely depleted.

The repertoire came from unfractionated whole blood and reflected all unsorted peripheral T cells. The RNA source was a roughly 2.5 ml peripheral blood draw. About 540 ng RNA was reverse transcribed with alpha and beta constant-region primers. Each of the alpha and beta chains got its own library through chain-specific third strand synthesis with indices. A single primer pair per chain amplified all rearrangements, with per-molecule barcodes. TCRdb processed the 5' RACE reads anew with MiXCR; each CDR3 protein has one entry. The data contain 20,000 to 30,000 distinct CDR3 sequences, 8.5% of them singletons. At least ten counts were recorded for this clonotype. Its antigen is currently unknown. Germline CDR1 reads LNHDA; CDR2 reads SQIVND (reference sequence). V was cut by 5 bases and J by 2 bases, with 16 bases left in between. The CDR3 has 16 amino acids.

V usage is TRBV19 and J usage is TRBJ1-5, with D unresolved. Sequenced material: blood. This receptor was obtained from an adult in good health. CDR3 protein: CASSPRTLAGNQPQHF. The CDR3 DNA reads TGTGCCAGTAGTCCTCGGACCCTGGCGGGCAATCAGCCCCAGCATTTT.